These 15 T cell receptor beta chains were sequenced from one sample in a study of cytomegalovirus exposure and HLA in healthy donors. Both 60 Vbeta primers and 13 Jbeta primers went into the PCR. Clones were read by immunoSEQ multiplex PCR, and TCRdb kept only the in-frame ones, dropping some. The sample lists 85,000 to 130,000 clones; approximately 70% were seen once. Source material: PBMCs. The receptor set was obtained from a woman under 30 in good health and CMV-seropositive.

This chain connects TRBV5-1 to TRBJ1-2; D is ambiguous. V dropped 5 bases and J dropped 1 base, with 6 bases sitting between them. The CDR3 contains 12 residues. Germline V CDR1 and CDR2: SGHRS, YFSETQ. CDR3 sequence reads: CASRADNYGYTF. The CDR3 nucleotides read TGCGCCAGCAGGGCAGATAACTATGGCTACACCTTC.

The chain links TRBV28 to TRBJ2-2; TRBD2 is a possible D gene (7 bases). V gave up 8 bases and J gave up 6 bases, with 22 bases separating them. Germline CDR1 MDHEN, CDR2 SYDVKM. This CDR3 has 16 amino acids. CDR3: CASSPPLGGAAGELFF. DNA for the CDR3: TGTGCCAGCTCCCCCCCCCTGGGGGGGGCCGCCGGGGAGCTGTTTTTT.

The CDR3 DNA sequence: TGTGCCAGCTCACCAACCCAGCGGGAGGCCCTTGGGGTATTGCCGTACAATGAGCAGTTCTTC. Translation: CASSPTQREALGVLPYNEQFF. The chain uses TRBV18 and TRBJ2-1; TRBD2 aligns across 9 bases. The germline CDR1 and CDR2 sequences are KGHSH and LQKENI. The CDR3 is made up of 21 amino acids. The V segment lost 2 bases and the J segment 4 bases; nucleotides outside the gene matches: 21.

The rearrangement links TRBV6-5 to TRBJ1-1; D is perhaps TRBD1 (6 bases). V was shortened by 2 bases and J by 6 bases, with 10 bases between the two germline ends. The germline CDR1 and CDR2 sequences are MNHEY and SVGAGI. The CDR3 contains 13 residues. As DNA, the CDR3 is TGTGCCAGCAGTTACAATAGGGGGTCTGAAGCTTTCTTT. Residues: CASSYNRGSEAFF.

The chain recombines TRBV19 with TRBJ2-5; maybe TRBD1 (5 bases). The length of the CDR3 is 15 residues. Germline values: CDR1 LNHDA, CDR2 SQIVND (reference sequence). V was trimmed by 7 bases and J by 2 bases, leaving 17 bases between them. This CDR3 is CASTSGASQQETQYF. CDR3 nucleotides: TGTGCCAGTACAAGTGGGGCAAGCCAACAAGAGACCCAGTACTTC.

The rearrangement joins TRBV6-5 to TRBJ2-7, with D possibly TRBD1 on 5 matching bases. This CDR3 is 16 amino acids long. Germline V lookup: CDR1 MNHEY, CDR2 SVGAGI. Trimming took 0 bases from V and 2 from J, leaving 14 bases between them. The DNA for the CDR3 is TGTGCCAGCAGTTACTCGACCCAGGGCGAGGCCTACGAGCAGTACTTC. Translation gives CASSYSTQGEAYEQYF.

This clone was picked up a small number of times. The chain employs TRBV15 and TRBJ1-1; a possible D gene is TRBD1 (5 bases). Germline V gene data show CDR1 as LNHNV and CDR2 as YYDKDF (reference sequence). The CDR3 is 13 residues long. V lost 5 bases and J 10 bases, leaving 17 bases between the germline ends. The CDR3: CATSPIRAGPAFF. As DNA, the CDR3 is TGTGCCACCAGCCCTATTAGGGCAGGGCCAGCTTTCTTT.

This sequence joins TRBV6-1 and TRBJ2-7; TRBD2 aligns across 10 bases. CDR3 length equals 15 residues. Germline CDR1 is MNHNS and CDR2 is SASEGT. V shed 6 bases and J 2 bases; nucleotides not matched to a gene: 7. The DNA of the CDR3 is TGTGCCAGCAGCCCGGCCCTAGCGGGAGCCTACGAGCAGTACTTC. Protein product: CASSPALAGAYEQYF.

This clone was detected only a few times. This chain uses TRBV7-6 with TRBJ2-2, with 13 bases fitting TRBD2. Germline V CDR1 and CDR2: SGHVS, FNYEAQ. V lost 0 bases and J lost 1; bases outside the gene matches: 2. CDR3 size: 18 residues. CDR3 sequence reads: CASSLAGTSGMNTGELFF. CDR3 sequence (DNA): TGTGCCAGCAGCTTAGCAGGGACTAGCGGGATGAACACCGGGGAGCTGTTTTTT.

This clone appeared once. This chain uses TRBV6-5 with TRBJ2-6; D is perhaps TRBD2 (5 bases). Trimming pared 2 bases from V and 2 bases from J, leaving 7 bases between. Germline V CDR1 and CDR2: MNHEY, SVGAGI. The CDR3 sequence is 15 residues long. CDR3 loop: CASSYGSAGANVLTF. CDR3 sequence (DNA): TGTGCCAGCAGTTACGGGAGTGCTGGGGCCAACGTCCTGACTTTC.

CDR3: CASSLPPQGSGEQYF. The CDR3 DNA follows: TGTGCCAGCAGCCTCCCCCCACAGGGGTCTGGCGAGCAGTACTTC. The chain is built from TRBV7-6 and TRBJ2-7; 7 bases map to TRBD1. The junction had 13 bases not matched to a gene; V was cut back by 5 bases and J by 6 bases. Germline loops: CDR1 SGHVS, CDR2 FNYEAQ. The CDR3 length is 15 residues.

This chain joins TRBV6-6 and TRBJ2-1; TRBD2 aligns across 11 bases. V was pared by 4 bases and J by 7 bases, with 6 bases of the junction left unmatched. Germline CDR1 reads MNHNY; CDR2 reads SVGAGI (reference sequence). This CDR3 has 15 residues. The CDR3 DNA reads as TGTGCCAGCAGTTCCCGACTAGCGGGAATAAATGAGCAGTTCTTC. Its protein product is CASSSRLAGINEQFF.

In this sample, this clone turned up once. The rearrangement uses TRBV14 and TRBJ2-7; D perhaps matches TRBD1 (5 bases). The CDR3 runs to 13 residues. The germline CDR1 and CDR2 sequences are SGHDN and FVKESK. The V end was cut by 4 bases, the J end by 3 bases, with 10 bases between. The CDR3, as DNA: TGTGCCAGCAGCCTCACAGGTATCTACGAGCAGTACTTC. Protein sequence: CASSLTGIYEQYF.

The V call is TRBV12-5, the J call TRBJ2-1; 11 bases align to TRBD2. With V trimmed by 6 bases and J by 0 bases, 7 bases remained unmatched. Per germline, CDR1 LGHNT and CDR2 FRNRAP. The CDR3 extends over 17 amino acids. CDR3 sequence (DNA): TGTGCTAGTGGCCCGACTAGCGGGACGAGCTCCTACAATGAGCAGTTCTTC. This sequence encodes CASGPTSGTSSYNEQFF. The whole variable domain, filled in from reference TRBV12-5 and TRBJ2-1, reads DARVTQTPRHKVTEMGQEVTMRCQPILGHNTVFWYRQTMMQGLELLAYFRNRAPLDDSGMPKDRFSAEMPDATLATLKIQPSEPRDSAVYFCASGPTSGTSSYNEQFFGPGTRLTVL.

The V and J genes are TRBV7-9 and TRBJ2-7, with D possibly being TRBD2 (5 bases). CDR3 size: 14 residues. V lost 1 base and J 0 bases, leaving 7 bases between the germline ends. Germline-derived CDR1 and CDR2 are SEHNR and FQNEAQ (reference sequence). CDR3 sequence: CASSLVANSYEQYF. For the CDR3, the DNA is TGTGCCAGCAGCTTAGTAGCGAACTCCTACGAGCAGTACTTC.